The rows below give T cell receptor beta chains drawn from one sample of a study of tumor-infiltrating lymphocytes in localized non-small cell lung cancer. Profiling relied on immunoSEQ multiplex PCR, and the TCRdb table lists in-frame clones only, not all of them. The sample yields about 13,000 clones, about 70% seen once. The sequenced sample consisted of lung tumor tissue. These receptors originate from a human donor with non-small cell lung cancer. The CDR3 runs from the conserved cysteine through the conserved F or W. Fields, in order: CDR3 DNA, CDR3 protein, clone size, V gene, D gene, J gene. The D gene is left open where the match is weak. Expanded clones are given a class, and other clones once, few, many or no size at all.

TGTGCCAGCAGTTCTTGGGAGGGGGAAACCGGGGAGCTGTTTTTT CASSSWEGETGELFF few TRBV2 . TRBJ2-2
TGTGCCAGCAGCCCGGGACCGACCGGGGATGGCTACACCTTC CASSPGPTGDGYTF once TRBV7-6 . TRBJ1-2
TGTGCCAGCAGTTACAGGGAAGGTAGCGGGGAGCTGTTTTTT CASSYREGSGELFF . TRBV6-5 . TRBJ2-2
TGTGCCTGGAATGTAGGGTCAGGGGCCAACGTCCTGACTTTC CAWNVGSGANVLTF few TRBV30 . TRBJ2-6
TGTGCCAGTAGTAAGTGGGGACAGCTAGCCTACGAGCAGTACTTC CASSKWGQLAYEQYF . TRBV19 TRBD1 TRBJ2-7
TGTGCCAGCAGTCTAGCGGGAGTTTACGAGCAGTACTTC CASSLAGVYEQYF . TRBV6-5 TRBD2 TRBJ2-7
TGTGCCACCAGCAGAGGGGGACTAGCGCCTAGGAATGAGCAGTTCTTC CATSRGGLAPRNEQFF . TRBV15 TRBD2 TRBJ2-1
TGTGCCAGCAACCCGACTAGCGGGACCTACGAGCAGTACTTC CASNPTSGTYEQYF . TRBV11-2 TRBD2 TRBJ2-7
TGTGCCAGCAGCTTAGCGGGAGGTTCAGAGACCCAGTACTTC CASSLAGGSETQYF once TRBV11-1 . TRBJ2-5
TGTGCCAGCAGTGGGACTTTAGGCTCCTACGAGCAGTACTTC CASSGTLGSYEQYF . TRBV5-4 . TRBJ2-7
TGTGCCAGCAGTTTAGTCTTCGGGGTGGACCAAGAGACCCAGTACTTC CASSLVFGVDQETQYF . TRBV27 . TRBJ2-5
TGTGCCAGCAGCCCATCCTGGTTTGGGACCGGGGAGCTGTTTTTT CASSPSWFGTGELFF medium-sized TRBV11-1 . TRBJ2-2
TGTGCCACCAGCAGCACCGGGACGGGCAATTCACCCCTCCACTTT CATSSTGTGNSPLHF few TRBV15 . TRBJ1-6
TGTGCCAGCAGCACAGACGGGACAACCCTCATCGAAAAACTGTTTTTT CASSTDGTTLIEKLFF . TRBV7-9 . TRBJ1-4
TGTGCCAGCAGTGATGCCGAGAGGCCCCAGCATTTT CASSDAERPQHF . TRBV2 . TRBJ1-5
TGTGCCAGCAGCTTAGTCGGGGGTGGGGGGCCGGGTTCACCCCTCCACTTT CASSLVGGGGPGSPLHF . TRBV7-8 . TRBJ1-6
TGTGCCAGCACCCTTCCAACAGGGGGATCACCCCTCCACTTT CASTLPTGGSPLHF . TRBV7-9 TRBD1 TRBJ1-6
TGCAGCGTTTCACAGAGTTACACAGATACGCAGTATTTT CSVSQSYTDTQYF . TRBV29-1 . TRBJ2-3
TGCGCCAGCAGCTTCGGACATATGAACACTGAAGCTTTCTTT CASSFGHMNTEAFF . TRBV5-1 . TRBJ1-1
TGTGCCAGCAGCTCGGTCGGGGGCGGGCTTAGCACAGATACGCAGTATTTT CASSSVGGGLSTDTQYF . TRBV7-2 . TRBJ2-3
TGTGCCATCAGTGCATTGAGGGACGGCCTTGAGCAGTTCTTC CAISALRDGLEQFF once TRBV10-3 . TRBJ2-1
TGTGCCAGTAGTATTGCCCCGGGGCCCTACGAGCAGTACTTC CASSIAPGPYEQYF few TRBV19 . TRBJ2-7
TGTGCCAGCAGCTTGTTAACAGGGATTGGCTACACCTTC CASSLLTGIGYTF medium-sized TRBV5-8 . TRBJ1-2
TGTGCTAGTGCCCTGACTAGCGGGGGCGGAGCAGATACGCAGTATTTT CASALTSGGGADTQYF . TRBV12-5 TRBD2 TRBJ2-3
TGTGCCAGTAGACTAGCAGGGCGGCGCGGGGAGCTGTTTTTT CASRLAGRRGELFF . TRBV4-2 TRBD2 TRBJ2-2
TGTGCCAGCAGCTCCAGGGGCGTGGGGAACACCGGGGAGCTGTTTTTT CASSSRGVGNTGELFF . TRBV7-9 . TRBJ2-2
TGTGCCAGCTCACCTGTATCATGGGGGCGCACTGAAGCTTTCTTT CASSPVSWGRTEAFF . TRBV18 . TRBJ1-1
TGTGCCAGCAGTCTCCGGGGCTCGGGGGAGCAGTTCTTC CASSLRGSGEQFF few TRBV11-2 . TRBJ2-1